The clone carrying this T cell receptor (beta chain) appeared a few times. Its antigen is as yet unknown. UMIs and a universal primer site were added when TCR cDNA was made by 5'RACE template switching. TCRdb reprocessed the 5' RACE reads with MiXCR, giving one entry per CDR3 protein. The profile shows around 550,000 distinct CDR3 sequences, roughly 19% of them singletons. In germline, CDR1 is DFQATT, CDR2 SNEGSKA (reference sequence). V shed 7 bases and J 8 bases; nucleotides not matched to a gene: 8. The CDR3 loop spans 13 amino acids. This sample was included in a study of T cells after yellow fever vaccination. Study results and limitations: Most clones from primary vaccination were detected again post-booster (almost 98% CD4, around 88% CD8). One caveat is that FACS-sorted repertoires could contain abundant clonotypes contaminating from the bulk population.

This TCR was sampled from a man under 40 who received the YFV17D yellow fever vaccine. The chain uses TRBV20-1 and TRBJ2-1, with 10 positions matching TRBD2. Sequenced here: PBMCs, sampled 15 days after the yellow fever booster vaccination. Written as DNA, the CDR3 is TGCAGTGGGCTAGCGGGAGTTAGCGATGAGCAGTTCTTC. Amino acid sequence: CSGLAGVSDEQFF.